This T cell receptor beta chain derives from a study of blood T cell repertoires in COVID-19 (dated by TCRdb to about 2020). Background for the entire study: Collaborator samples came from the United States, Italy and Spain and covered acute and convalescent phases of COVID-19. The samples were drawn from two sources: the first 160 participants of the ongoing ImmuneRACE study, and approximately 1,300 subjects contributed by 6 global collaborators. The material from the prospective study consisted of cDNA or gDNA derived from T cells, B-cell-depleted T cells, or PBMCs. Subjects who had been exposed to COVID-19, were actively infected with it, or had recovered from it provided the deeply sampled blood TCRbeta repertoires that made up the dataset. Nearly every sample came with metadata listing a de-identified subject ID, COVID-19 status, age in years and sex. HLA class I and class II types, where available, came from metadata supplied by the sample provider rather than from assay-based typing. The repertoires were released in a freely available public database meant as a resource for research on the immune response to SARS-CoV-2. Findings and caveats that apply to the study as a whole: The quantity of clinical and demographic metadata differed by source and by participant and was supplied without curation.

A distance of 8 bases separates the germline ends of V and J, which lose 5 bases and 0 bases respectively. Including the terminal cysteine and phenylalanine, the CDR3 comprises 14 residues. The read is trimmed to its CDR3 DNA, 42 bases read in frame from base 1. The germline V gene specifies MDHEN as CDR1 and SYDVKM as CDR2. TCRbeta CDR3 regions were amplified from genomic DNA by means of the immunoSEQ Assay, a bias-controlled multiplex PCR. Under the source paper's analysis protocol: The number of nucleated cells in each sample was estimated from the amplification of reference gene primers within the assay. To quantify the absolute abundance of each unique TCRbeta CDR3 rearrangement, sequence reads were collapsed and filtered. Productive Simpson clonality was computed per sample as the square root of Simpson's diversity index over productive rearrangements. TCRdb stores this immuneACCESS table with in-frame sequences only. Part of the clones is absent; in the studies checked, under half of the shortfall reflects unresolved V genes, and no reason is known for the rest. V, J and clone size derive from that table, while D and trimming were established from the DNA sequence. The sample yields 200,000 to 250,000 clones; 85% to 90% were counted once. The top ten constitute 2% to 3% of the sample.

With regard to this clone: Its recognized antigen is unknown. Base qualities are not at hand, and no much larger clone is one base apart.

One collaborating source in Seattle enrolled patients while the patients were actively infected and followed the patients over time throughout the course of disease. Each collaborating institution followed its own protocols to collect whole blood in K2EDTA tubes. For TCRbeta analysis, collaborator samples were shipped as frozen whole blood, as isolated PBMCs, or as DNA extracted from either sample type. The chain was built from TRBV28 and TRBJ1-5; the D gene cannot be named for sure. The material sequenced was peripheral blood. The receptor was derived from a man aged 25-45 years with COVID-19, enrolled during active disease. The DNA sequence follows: TGTGCCAGCAGTATTCTCTATAGCAATCAGCCCCAGCATTTT. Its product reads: CASSILYSNQPQHF.